These 30 T cell receptor beta chains came from one sample sequenced in a study of blood T cells in healthy people across ages. Alongside a J-beta primer mix, a sample-barcoded 5' primer served in a second PCR lasting roughly 6 to 11 cycles. TCRdb ran MiXCR on the 5' RACE reads and lists one entry per CDR3 protein. The sample contains around 1,900,000 distinct CDR3 sequences, 30% to 40% of which appear only once. Sequenced: blood. The origin of the receptors is a human donor in good health.

This rearrangement joins TRBV2 to TRBJ2-4; TRBD1 agrees at 8 bases. Germline values: CDR1 SNHLY, CDR2 FYNNEI. V gave up 6 bases and J gave up 13 bases; unmatched junction bases: 11. This CDR3 contains 13 residues. The CDR3: CASRFQGALKQYF. Written as DNA, the CDR3 is TGTGCCAGCAGGTTCCAGGGGGCTCTTAAGCAGTACTTC. Supplemented by reference TRBV2 and TRBJ2-4, the full variable domain reads EPEVTQTPSHQVTQMGQEVILRCVPISNHLYFYWYRQILGQKVEFLVSFYNNEISEKSEIFDDQFSVERPDGSNFTLKIRSTKLEDSAMYFCASRFQGALKQYFGAGTRLSVL.

The sample holds many counts of this clonotype. CDR3 nucleotides: TGTGCCAGCAGCGTCAAAGAGACCCAGTACTTC. This codes for CASSVKETQYF. The chain recombines TRBV7-2 with TRBJ2-5; D is uncertain. CDR3 length: 11 amino acids. Trimming removed 5 bases from V and 3 bases from J, with 4 bases in between. The V gene's germline CDR1 is SGHTA and CDR2 FQGNSA.

As regards this clonotype: A read error may produce the germline difference seen at one junction end. The gene calls are TRBV4-3 and TRBJ2-5, with D possibly being TRBD1 (6 bases). The CDR3 runs 16 residues. CDR1 LGHNA and CDR2 YSLEER come from the germline V gene. DNA for the CDR3: TGCGCCAGCAGCCAGTATGGGACAATCTCACAAGAGGCCCAGTACTTC. This encodes CASSQYGTISQEAQYF.

The chain employs TRBV24-1 and TRBJ1-2; 8 bases agree with TRBD1. The CDR3 has 15 amino acids. In germline, CDR1 is KGHDR, CDR2 SFDVKD. V lost 4 bases to trimming and J lost 7 bases; unmatched junction nucleotides: 10. CDR3 bases: TGTGCCACCAGTGAGTCGACAGGGGAAGGTGGTGGCTACACCTTC. This translates into CATSESTGEGGGYTF.

A note on this clonotype: One junction end does not reproduce the germline sequence, and a read error may be involved. The chain employs TRBV28 and TRBJ2-1, with D hard to call. This CDR3 spans 16 amino acids. Germline lookup yields CDR1 MDHEN and CDR2 SYDVKM. The CDR3 bases are TGTGCCAGCGGTTTCTACACAGCGAGCCTTAACAATGAGCAGTTCTTC. This translates into CASGFYTASLNNEQFF.

In regard to this clonotype: A much larger clonotype is one base distant, so this may be a read error. This chain joins TRBV6-2 or TRBV6-3 and TRBJ1-5, with a possible D match to TRBD1 (5 bases). This CDR3 contains 12 residues. V lost 5 bases and J lost 5, with 7 bases in between. Germline V lookup: CDR1 MNHEY, CDR2 SVGEGT. As DNA, the CDR3 is TGTGCCAGCAGTGCCAGGGATCAGCCCCAGCATTTT. Its translation is CASSARDQPQHF.

The chain is built from TRBV5-6 and TRBJ2-7, with 8 bases identical to TRBD1. With 3 bases clipped from V and 7 bases from J, the junction kept 6 bases outside the gene matches. The CDR3 length is 13 residues. Looked up from germline, CDR1 is SGHDT and CDR2 is YYEEEE. The CDR3 DNA sequence: TGTGCCAGCAGCTGGACAGGGTCGAGGGAGCAGTACTTC. Translated, it gives CASSWTGSREQYF.

This clonotype came up a few times. The chain has TRBV6-6 and TRBJ2-5, with 7 bases identical to TRBD2. CDR1 is MNHNY and CDR2 is SVGAGI in the germline V gene (reference sequence). The CDR3 has 13 residues. V lost 6 bases, J lost 4 bases, and 5 bases stayed unmatched. CDR3 sequence reads: CASRGGVGETQYF. In DNA form, the CDR3 reads TGTGCCAGCAGGGGGGGGGTTGGAGAGACCCAGTACTTC.

Remarks on this clonotype: Mismatch with germline at one junction end may stem from a read error. DNA of the CDR3: TGCGTCAGCAGCCAAGTAGCGGGATCCTACGAGCAGTACTTC. Translation gives CVSSQVAGSYEQYF. V is TRBV4-1 and J is TRBJ2-7, with TRBD2 matching over 8 bases. Germline assignment: CDR1 MGHRA and CDR2 YSYEKL. The CDR3 totals 14 residues.

The chain is built from TRBV27 and TRBJ1-1; D is perhaps TRBD1 (6 bases). V lost 6 bases to trimming and J lost 8 bases, with 16 bases between them. The CDR3 has 13 amino acids. Germline V gene sequence: CDR1 MNHEY, CDR2 SMNVEV (reference sequence). The CDR3 DNA reads as TGTGCCAGCAGACCATCGGGACAACTCGAAGCTTTCTTT. Translating gives CASRPSGQLEAFF.

The genes are TRBV2 and TRBJ2-7; TRBD1 is a possible D gene (8 bases). The CDR3 totals 15 residues. Between the trimmed V and J ends, which lost 10 bases and 3 bases, there was a span of 22 bases. The V gene's germline CDR1 is SNHLY and CDR2 FYNNEI. The DNA for the CDR3 is TGTGCCACCGCACCGACAGGGGAGGGGGTCTACGAGCAGTACTTC. Amino acids: CATAPTGEGVYEQYF.

The chain joins TRBV6-2 or TRBV6-3 to TRBJ2-5; perhaps TRBD2 as D (6 bases). V shed 1 base and J shed 0 bases, with 12 bases lying between them. The CDR3 contains 16 residues. Germline values: CDR1 MNHEY, CDR2 SVGEGT. The CDR3 DNA reads as TGTGCCAGCAGTTACTTTGGCGGGACCTACCAAGAGACCCAGTACTTC. Residues: CASSYFGGTYQETQYF.

The chain couples TRBV7-6 to TRBJ1-6, with TRBD1 matching 9 bases. Germline values: CDR1 SGHVS, CDR2 FNYEAQ. V gave up 3 bases and J gave up 7 bases; unmatched junction bases: 7. The CDR3 has 16 amino acids. The CDR3 sequence is CASSFAYRGLNSPLHF. CDR3 nucleotides: TGTGCCAGCAGCTTCGCTTACAGGGGGCTGAATTCACCCCTCCACTTT.

This clonotype was found once. The rearrangement links TRBV15 to TRBJ1-2; D uncertain. V shed 0 bases and J shed 1 base, with 21 bases lying between them. Germline V CDR1 and CDR2: LNHNV, YYDKDF (reference sequence). This CDR3 has 19 amino acids. CDR3 DNA: TGTGCCACCAGCAGAGATCGGTTTTTTTCGGGCAACCTTAACTATGGCTACACCTTC. Amino acid sequence: CATSRDRFFSGNLNYGYTF.

J is TRBJ2-1 and V is TRBV10-3; TRBD2 is a possible D gene (6 bases). The CDR3 has 14 residues. The V end lost 9 bases, the J end lost 1 base, and 13 bases lay between the germline ends. Germline lookup yields CDR1 ENHRY and CDR2 SYGVKD. CDR3 protein: CAIYQGGSYNEQFF. CDR3 bases: TGTGCCATTTATCAGGGAGGATCCTACAATGAGCAGTTCTTC.

The V gene is TRBV7-8, the J gene TRBJ1-1; D is undetermined. V was clipped by 5 bases and J by 4 bases, with 17 bases between them. The V gene's germline CDR1 is SGHVS and CDR2 FQNEAQ. There are 15 residues in the CDR3. In nucleotides, the CDR3 is TGTGCCAGCAGCCCAAAGCTGGAGAAGGTCACTGAAGCTTTCTTT. It codes for CASSPKLEKVTEAFF. The full variable domain, its missing parts supplied by reference TRBV7-8 and TRBJ1-1, is GAGVSQSPRYKVAKRGQDVALRCDPISGHVSLFWYQQALGQGPEFLTYFQNEAQLDKSGLPSDRFFAERPEGSVSTLKIQRTQQEDSAVYLCASSPKLEKVTEAFFGQGTRLTVV.

The genes are TRBV28 and TRBJ2-1; D is possibly TRBD1 (5 bases). There are 16 residues in the CDR3. Germline V gene data show CDR1 as MDHEN and CDR2 as SYDVKM. V was pared by 6 bases and J by 9 bases, with 24 bases between. The CDR3 protein is CASSLELAGQKVEQFF. The CDR3 coding sequence is TGTGCCAGCAGCCTAGAACTGGCAGGGCAAAAGGTTGAGCAGTTCTTC.

The chain joins TRBV20-1 to TRBJ2-7, with D possibly TRBD1 on 5 matching bases. Germline loops: CDR1 DFQATT, CDR2 SNEGSKA (reference sequence). The CDR3 loop spans 13 amino acids. The germline V and J ends were trimmed by 8 bases and 7 bases, with 21 bases remaining between them. CDR3 residues: CSPPWSRENEQYF. CDR3 DNA sequence: TGCAGTCCTCCGTGGTCCAGGGAAAATGAGCAGTACTTC.

CDR3 in DNA: TGCGCCAGCAGCTTGGGTCCAGCCGGGGGGGACACAGATACGCAGTATTTT. Protein: CASSLGPAGGDTDTQYF. The V and J genes are TRBV5-1 and TRBJ2-3, with TRBD2 identical over 8 bases. The germline gives CDR1 SGHRS, CDR2 YFSETQ. The CDR3 spans 17 residues. After removal of 0 bases from V and 2 bases from J, the junction contained 8 bases not matched to a gene.

The chain recombines TRBV7-2 with TRBJ2-1; D is unresolved. The last part of the DNA fits TRBJ2-7 better; the J call may be wrong. CDR3 length equals 15 residues. Germline loops: CDR1 SGHTA, CDR2 FQGNSA. CDR3 residues: CASSGLQRAYNEQYF. CDR3 nucleotides: TGTGCCAGCAGTGGTCTCCAAAGGGCTTACAATGAGCAGTACTTC.

The rearrangement uses TRBV27 and TRBJ1-1; D unresolved. The V end was cut by 6 bases, the J end by 0 bases, with 8 bases between. The CDR3 has 13 residues. CDR1 is MNHEY and CDR2 is SMNVEV in the germline V gene (reference sequence). In DNA, the CDR3 is TGTGCCAGCAGCCCGGACGTGAACACTGAAGCTTTCTTT. This translates into CASSPDVNTEAFF.

This clonotype has only a few counts. The chain uses TRBV4-3 and TRBJ2-7; a possible D gene is TRBD2 (5 bases). Looked up from germline, CDR1 is LGHNA and CDR2 is YSLEER. This CDR3 contains 17 residues. Trimming removed 0 bases at V and 1 base at J, with 16 bases between. CDR3 nucleotide sequence: TGCGCCAGCAGCCAAGACGGGAAGGGTGTCGGTTCCTACGAGCAGTACTTC. It is translated as CASSQDGKGVGSYEQYF.

A note on this clonotype: The germline gene is not matched at one end of the junction; a read error may be the cause. This chain uses TRBV27 with TRBJ2-7; weak D call: TRBD1 (5 bases). Germline V gene lookup returns CDR1 MNHEY and CDR2 SMNVEV (reference sequence). The CDR3 runs to 16 residues. The CDR3 DNA reads TGTGCCAGCAGTCCTTCATTTGGGGCTACCACCTACGAGCGGTACTTC. As protein: CASSPSFGATTYERYF.

The rearrangement joins TRBV3-1 to TRBJ2-3; D unclear. Trimming cost V 1 base and J 12 bases, with 5 bases left between them. The germline V gene has CDR1 LGHDT and CDR2 YNNKEL (reference sequence). This CDR3 comprises 10 residues. CDR3 sequence reads: CASSQGIQYF. The CDR3 bases are TGTGCCAGCAGCCAAGGAATTCAGTATTTT.

The chain has TRBV15 and TRBJ2-4, with D possibly being TRBD2 (5 bases). Germline assignment: CDR1 LNHNV and CDR2 YYDKDF (reference sequence). The V and J ends lost 0 bases and 8 bases respectively, with 14 bases between them. The CDR3 spans 15 residues. The CDR3 loop reads CATSRDSDSGDIQYF. CDR3 nucleotides: TGTGCCACCAGCAGAGATTCGGACTCAGGAGACATTCAGTACTTC.

This clonotype was seen a handful of times. The chain uses TRBV20-1 and TRBJ2-3; 8 positions match TRBD2. V was clipped by 5 bases and J by 6 bases; unmatched bases: 10. Germline V gives CDR1 DFQATT, CDR2 SNEGSKA (reference sequence). This CDR3 comprises 14 residues. In nucleotides, the CDR3 is TGCAGTGCTGGGACTAGAGGTCCCCCCGATACGCAGTATTTT. Residues: CSAGTRGPPDTQYF.

The V call is TRBV9, the J call TRBJ1-4; 9 bases fit TRBD1. V lost 3 bases to trimming and J lost 6 bases; unmatched junction nucleotides: 6. The germline V gene encodes CDR1 SGDLS and CDR2 YYNGEE. This CDR3 has 15 residues. This CDR3 reads CASSARTGVDEKLFF. CDR3 in DNA: TGTGCCAGCAGCGCCCGGACAGGGGTGGATGAAAAACTGTTTTTT. Complete variable domain (other parts from reference TRBV9 and TRBJ1-4): DSGVTQTPKHLITATGQRVTLRCSPRSGDLSVYWYQQSLDQGLQFLIQYYNGEERAKGNILERFSAQQFPDLHSELNLSSLELGDSALYFCASSARTGVDEKLFFGSGTQLSVL.

The J gene is TRBJ1-2, the V gene TRBV24-1; tentative D call: TRBD1 (6 bases). V lost 4 bases, J lost 4 bases, and 12 bases lay in between. The CDR3 is 14 amino acids. The V gene's germline CDR1 is KGHDR and CDR2 SFDVKD. The CDR3 loop is CATSDSGVSYGYTF. CDR3 DNA sequence: TGTGCCACCAGTGACTCAGGGGTGAGCTATGGCTACACCTTC.

The V call is TRBV9, the J call TRBJ1-1; D possibly corresponds to TRBD1 (5 bases). In germline, CDR1 is SGDLS, CDR2 YYNGEE. V lost 3 bases to trimming and J lost 5 bases, with 14 bases between them. CDR3 length: 14 amino acids. The CDR3 is CASSAQGGRTEAFF. In nucleotides, the CDR3 is TGTGCCAGCAGCGCCCAGGGTGGGAGGACTGAAGCTTTCTTT. Variable domain in full (rest from reference TRBV9 and TRBJ1-1): DSGVTQTPKHLITATGQRVTLRCSPRSGDLSVYWYQQSLDQGLQFLIQYYNGEERAKGNILERFSAQQFPDLHSELNLSSLELGDSALYFCASSAQGGRTEAFFGQGTRLTVV.

The chain joins TRBV12-3 or TRBV12-4 to TRBJ2-4; D tentatively reads TRBD1 or TRBD2 (5 bases each). The CDR3 sequence is 14 residues long. V dropped 6 bases and J dropped 2 bases, with 11 bases sitting between them. The CDR3 spells CASRSGTSKNIQYF. In DNA form, the CDR3 reads TGTGCCAGCAGATCCGGGACGTCCAAAAACATTCAGTACTTC.